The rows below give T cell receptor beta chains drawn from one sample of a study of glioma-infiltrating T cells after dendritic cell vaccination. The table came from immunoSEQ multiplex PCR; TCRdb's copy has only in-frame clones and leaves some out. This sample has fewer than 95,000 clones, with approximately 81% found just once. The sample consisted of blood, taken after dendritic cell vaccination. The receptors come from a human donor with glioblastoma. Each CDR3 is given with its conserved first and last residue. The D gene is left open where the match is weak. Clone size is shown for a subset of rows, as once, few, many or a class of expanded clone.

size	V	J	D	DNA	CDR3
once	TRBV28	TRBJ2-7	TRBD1	TGTGCCAGCAGTTCCTTAAACGACAGGGGCTACGAGCAGTACTTC	CASSSLNDRGYEQYF
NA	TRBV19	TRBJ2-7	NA	TGTGCCAGTAGTAGCTCCGGAGTGGACGAGCAGTACTTC	CASSSSGVDEQYF
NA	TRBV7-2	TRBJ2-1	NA	TGTGCCAGCAGCTATCGTCCCCCGGGGAGCTCCTACAATGAGCAGTTCTTC	CASSYRPPGSSYNEQFF
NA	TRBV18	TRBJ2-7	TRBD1	TGTGCCAGCTCGGGGACAGGGGCCGAGACAATGGTGGGCTACGAGCAGTACTTC	CASSGTGAETMVGYEQYF
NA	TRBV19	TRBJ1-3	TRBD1	TGTGCCAGTAGTCTTAGGGACAGGAACTCTGGAAACACCATATATTTT	CASSLRDRNSGNTIYF
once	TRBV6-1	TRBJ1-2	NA	TGTGCCAGCAGTTATAGAGTGGTTGACTATGGCTACACCTTC	CASSYRVVDYGYTF
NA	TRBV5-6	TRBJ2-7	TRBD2	TGTGCCAGCAGCTTGTACAGTTCGGTGCGGGGGGACTACGAGCAGTACTTC	CASSLYSSVRGDYEQYF
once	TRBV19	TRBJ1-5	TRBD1	TGTGCCAGTAGTACACAGGGGGTCCGCAATCAGCCCCAGCATTTT	CASSTQGVRNQPQHF
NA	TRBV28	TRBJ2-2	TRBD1	TGTGCCAGCAGCGACAGGGGGCGAGCAACCGGGGAGCTGTTTTTT	CASSDRGRATGELFF
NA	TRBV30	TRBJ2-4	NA	TGTGCCTGGAGTGTGGCCAGGGTCCGCCTAGCCAAAAACATTCAGTACTTC	CAWSVARVRLAKNIQYF
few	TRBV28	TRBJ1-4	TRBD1	TGTGCCAGCAGGGGGGGACAGGGGAAAAAACTGTTTTTT	CASRGGQGKKLFF
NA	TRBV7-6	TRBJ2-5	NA	TGTGCCAGCAGCTGGGACTTTCAAGAGACCCAGTACTTC	CASSWDFQETQYF
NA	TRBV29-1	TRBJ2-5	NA	TGCAGCGTTTCACGGGGGAGGCAAGAGACCCAGTACTTC	CSVSRGRQETQYF
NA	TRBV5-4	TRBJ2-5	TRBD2	TGTGCCAGCAGCCCGAGCGGGGGGGCCCCGGAGACCCAGTACTTC	CASSPSGGAPETQYF
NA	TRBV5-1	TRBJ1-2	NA	TGCGCCAGCAGCTTGGGGACACCTAACTATGGCTACACCTTC	CASSLGTPNYGYTF
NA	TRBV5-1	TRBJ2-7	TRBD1	TGCGCCAGCAGCCCGCAGACAGGGTTTCCGGACGAGCAGTACTTC	CASSPQTGFPDEQYF
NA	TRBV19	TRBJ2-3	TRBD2	TGTGCCAGTAGTATAGCACAGCGGGGGGTTTCTAGCACAGATACGCAGTATTTT	CASSIAQRGVSSTDTQYF
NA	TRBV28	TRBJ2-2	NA	TGTGCCATGAGGACACCGACCGGGGAGCTGTTTTTT	CAMRTPTGELFF
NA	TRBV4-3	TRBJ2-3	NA	TGCGCCAGCAGCCAAGCCCCTTTAGGGAATAGGGGCCCGACAGATACGCAGTATTTT	CASSQAPLGNRGPTDTQYF
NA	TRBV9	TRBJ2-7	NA	TGTGCCAGCAGCGTCGGGGGGCCCTCCTACGAGCAGTACTTC	CASSVGGPSYEQYF
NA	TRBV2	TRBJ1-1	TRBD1	TGTGCCAGCAGTGAGCGGACAGGGTACACTGAAGCTTTCTTT	CASSERTGYTEAFF
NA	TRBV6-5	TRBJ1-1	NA	TGTGCCAGCAGTTACTCTGGGGCGGGGGCTGAAGCTTTCTTT	CASSYSGAGAEAFF
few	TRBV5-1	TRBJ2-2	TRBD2	TGCGCCAGCAGCTTAACAGCGGGAGCCGGGGAGCTGTTTTTT	CASSLTAGAGELFF
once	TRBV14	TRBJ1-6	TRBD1	TGTGCCAGCGGCCAGGGGGCATCCCTCTTACTCCACTTT	CASGQGASLLLHF
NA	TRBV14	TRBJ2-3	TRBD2	TGTGCCAGCAGCGCCGGACTAGCGGGAGTGAGTACAGATACGCAGTATTTT	CASSAGLAGVSTDTQYF
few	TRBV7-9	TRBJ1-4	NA	TGTGCCAGCAGCTTGTCCGGGACTAATGAAAAACTGTTTTTT	CASSLSGTNEKLFF
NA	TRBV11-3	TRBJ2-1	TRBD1	TGTGCCAGCAGCCGTTACCAGGGGGCCTACAATGAGCAGTTCTTC	CASSRYQGAYNEQFF
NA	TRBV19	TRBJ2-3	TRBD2	TGTGCCAGTAGTATACTAGCGGGGCCAGATACGCAGTATTTT	CASSILAGPDTQYF
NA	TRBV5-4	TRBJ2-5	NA	TGTGCCAGCAGCTTCCGACAGGAACAAGAGACCCAGTACTTC	CASSFRQEQETQYF
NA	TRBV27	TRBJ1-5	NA	TGTGCCAGCAGTTCAAATAGCAATCAGCCCCAGCATTTT	CASSSNSNQPQHF
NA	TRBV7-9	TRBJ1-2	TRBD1	TGTGCCAGCAGCCTTACTCGACAGGGGTTGGGCTATGGCTACACCTTC	CASSLTRQGLGYGYTF
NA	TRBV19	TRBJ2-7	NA	TGTGCCAGTAGTCGGGGAGGGGGAGACTCCTACGAGCAGTACTTC	CASSRGGGDSYEQYF
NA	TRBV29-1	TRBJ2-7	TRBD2	TGCAGCGTTACCCCCCAGCGGGACTCCTACGAGCAGTACTTC	CSVTPQRDSYEQYF
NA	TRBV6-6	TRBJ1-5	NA	TGTGCCAGCAGTTACCAACAGGGTATCAATCAGCCCCAGCATTTT	CASSYQQGINQPQHF
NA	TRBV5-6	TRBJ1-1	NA	TGTGCCAGCAGCTTGTACAGTGAAGCTTTCTTT	CASSLYSEAFF
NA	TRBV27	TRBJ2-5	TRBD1	TGTGCCAGCAGTGGACAGGGGGCTCCACAAGAGACCCAGTACTTC	CASSGQGAPQETQYF
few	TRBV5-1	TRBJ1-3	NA	TGTGCCAGCAGCTTGTCCCCCGTCGGAAACACCATATATTTT	CASSLSPVGNTIYF
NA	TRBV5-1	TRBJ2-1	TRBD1	TGCGCCAGCCGTGATCCCGGGACAGGGGGCAAGCAGTTCTTC	CASRDPGTGGKQFF
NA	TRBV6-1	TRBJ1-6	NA	TGTGCCAGCAGTGAAAGAACGGAGAATTCACCCCTCCACTTT	CASSERTENSPLHF
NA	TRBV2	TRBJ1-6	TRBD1	TGTGCCAGCACCGAGGACAGGATCATTAATAATTCACCCCTCCACTTT	CASTEDRIINNSPLHF
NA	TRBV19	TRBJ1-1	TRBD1	TGTGCCAGTAGACTCCGGGACAGGGGGTTTACTGAAGCTTTCTTT	CASRLRDRGFTEAFF
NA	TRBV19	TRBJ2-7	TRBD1	TGTGCCAGTAGTACCCAAAGACAGGGTGGAGCCCCCTACGAGCAGTACTTC	CASSTQRQGGAPYEQYF
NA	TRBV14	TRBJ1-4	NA	TGTGCCAGCAGCGAAAGACAGTTATTCAATGAAAAACTGTTTTTT	CASSERQLFNEKLFF
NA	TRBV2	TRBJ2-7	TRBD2	TGTGCCAGCAGGGAGACTAGCGGGAATTCGGGCGAGCAGTACTTC	CASRETSGNSGEQYF
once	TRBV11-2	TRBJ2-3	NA	TGTGCCACCCTAAGATCTTCTAGGCGGCGGGGGCAAACAGATACGCAGTATTTT	CATLRSSRRRGQTDTQYF
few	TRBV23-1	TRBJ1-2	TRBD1	TGCGCCAGCAGTCAATTAGGGACCGACAGGGGGCTGAACTATGGCTACACCTTC	CASSQLGTDRGLNYGYTF
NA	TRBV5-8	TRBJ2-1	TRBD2	TGTGCCAGCAGCTTACGGGGGAGGGATATAAATGAGCAGTTCTTC	CASSLRGRDINEQFF
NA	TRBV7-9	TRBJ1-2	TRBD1	TGTGCCAGCAGCTTGGACAGGGGGCAGTCCTATGGCTACACCTTC	CASSLDRGQSYGYTF
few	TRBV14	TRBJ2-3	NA	TGTGCCAGCAGCGGGGGGAATGGAGTCCCCGCAACAGATACGCAGTATTTT	CASSGGNGVPATDTQYF
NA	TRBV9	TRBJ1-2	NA	TGTGCCAGCAGCCCCCTCGACGGGAGGGGTGGCTACACCTTC	CASSPLDGRGGYTF
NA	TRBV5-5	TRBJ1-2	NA	TGTGCCAGCAGCCCGACAGGCGATCGCTATGGCTACACCTTC	CASSPTGDRYGYTF
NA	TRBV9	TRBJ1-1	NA	TGTGCCAGCAGCCCGAGGAGGAAGAACACTGAAGCTTTCTTT	CASSPRRKNTEAFF
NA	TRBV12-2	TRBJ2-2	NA	TGTGCAAGTCGCTTACACGGGGGGGACACCGGGGAGCTGTTTTTT	CASRLHGGDTGELFF